The text below deals with one T cell receptor beta chain. Its antigen is unidentified. The sample comes from a study of T cells expressing NK-cell markers. On the study more broadly: The study sequenced eight donors, seven HCMV-seropositive and one seronegative.

General observations from the study: About six donors showed dominant NKG2C+ clonotypes comprising about 1.0-7.0% of their CD8+ T cells.

The CDR3 runs 16 residues. CDR1 and CDR2 from the germline V gene are PRHDT and FYEKMQ (reference sequence). Using the 5' RACE reads, TCRdb records one entry per CDR3 protein without DNA. Its clone listing holds about 170,000 distinct CDR3 sequences. This receptor was taken from a man aged 18-70 years in good health. This chain joins TRBV13 and TRBJ2-3; as DNA is missing, the TRBD2 call by TCRdb cannot be tested. Sequenced material: blood T cells: a sorted CD56 or NKG2C T cell subset, CD4+ or CD8+ T cells, or bulk PBMC T cells (not recorded which). The CDR3 protein is CASSGPAGGGTDTQYF.